This T cell receptor (beta chain) came from a study of T cells in Graves' hyperthyroidism and ophthalmopathy. Study-level points and caveats: Researchers report that a 13 V-J model separated ophthalmopathy from stable hyperthyroidism.

In its sample, this clonotype was seen a few times. No antigen is known for it. This CDR3 region has 13 residues. Trimming took 0 bases from V and 4 from J, leaving 5 bases between them. CDR1 and CDR2 (germline): SGDLS, YYNGEE. Amplification yielded TCR beta CDR3 regions, with RNA transcripts as the source. The TCR CDR3 was amplified in a first-round RT-PCR using the HTBI primer set. TCRdb analysed the multiplex PCR reads with MiXCR anew, one entry per CDR3 protein. The sample records some 340,000 distinct CDR3 sequences, around 15% being singletons. The V gene is TRBV9, the J gene TRBJ1-3; D remains ambiguous. The source of this sequence is a woman in her thirties or forties with Graves' ophthalmopathy. Sequencing input: blood. CDR3 nucleotides: TGTGCCAGCAGCGTAGCGGTAGGAAACACCATATATTTT. This sequence encodes CASSVAVGNTIYF.